This TCR beta chain was recorded in a study of tacrolimus-resistant gene-edited T cells for transplant recipients (dated by TCRdb to 2020 to 2021). For the wider study: TCRbeta sequencing compared clonality and clone numbers between expanded FKBP12 knockout and unedited CMV-specific T cell products. As a safety check, repertoire sequencing was used to rule out clonal outgrowth driven by transformation after gene editing. Sequencing was performed for two donors, with one unedited and one FKBP12 knockout CMV-specific T cell product contributed by each donor.

General conclusions and limits of the study: Clonality, top-10 clone read coverage, and total clone numbers were comparable between knockout and unedited products. The authors concluded that gene editing did not drastically skew the TCRbeta repertoire and did not cause excessive clonal expansion. No Morisita similarity was observed between repertoires from different donors, whereas high similarity was observed between knockout and unedited products from the same donor. Repertoire comparisons (Figure 5) were based on n = 2.

The CDR3 starts with the cysteine, ends with the phenylalanine, and has 15 residues. Only the CDR3 DNA stays, 45 bases, in frame from base 1. V sheds 1 base and J sheds 7 bases, leaving 11 bases between their ends. From the germline V gene (reference sequence), CDR1 is MNHNY and CDR2 is SVGAGI. Genomic DNA served as the input for TCRbeta sequencing, which was run through the immunoSEQ service. The published analysis was carried out like this. The repertoires were analyzed in immunoSEQ ANALYZER 3.0, which was used to calculate Morisita similarity, clonality, top-10 clone coverage and total clone counts. Clonality was scaled such that a value of 1 indicated a monoclonal product and lower values indicated more diverse products. Drawn from immuneACCESS, this table holds only the in-frame rearrangements with V and J called that TCRdb kept. Clones are partly lost; checked studies trace under half to an unresolved V gene and leave the rest unexplained. V and J calls and clone size are those listed in that table; D and trimming were worked out from the DNA. Here the sample has about 700 clones; 46% occur a single time. The biggest ten clones account for about 87% of the sample.

This clone is categorized as large (0.1 to 1%). Per-base qualities were not stored, and no clone one base away is much larger. Before enrichment with an IFNgamma secretion assay kit, PBMCs were stimulated for over five hours using overlapping CMV pp65 and IE-1 peptide pools. Unmodified control products were expanded alongside the edited products but were not electroporated. After enrichment, the CMV-specific T cells were expanded in culture with recombinant human IL-7 and IL-15. The T cell products were kept in culture for under 25 days and then cryopreserved. After activation, CMV-specific T cells were enriched from PBMCs based on IFNgamma secretion.

The sample comprised a CMV-specific product grown in culture. The intended sense of this specimen's cell subset or site label: expanded CMV-specific T cell product isolated by IFNgamma secretion after CMV peptide stimulation. The chain uses TRBV6-6 and TRBJ1-6, with TRBD1 tentatively as D gene (6 bases match). The sequence was obtained from a human donor in good health, a blood donor. At the DNA level, the sequence is TGTGCCAGCAGTTACTTCCAGGGGCGGAATTCACCCCTCCACTTT. This codes for CASSYFQGRNSPLHF.